This TCR beta chain was documented in a study of identical twins. The study's findings and limits: Twin sharing of out-of-frame TCR alpha was underestimated by models in monozygotic pairs. Zero-insertion analyses might be partly confounded by invariant T cells like MAIT and iNKT.

By share, this clonotype counts as medium-sized. Its antigen is as yet unknown. Through template switching, a universal primer site was introduced, and the cDNA contained unique molecular identifiers. MiXCR, applied by TCRdb to the 5' RACE reads, yields one record per CDR3 protein. The data show 420,000 or so distinct CDR3 sequences, less than 20% seen once. Germline V gene lookup returns CDR1 SGHRS and CDR2 YFSETQ. The CDR3 length is 14 residues. V shed 4 bases and J shed 1 base, with 9 bases lying between them. This sequence was found in a man between 45 and 60 years old in good health. Source material: naive T cells sorted from blood. The chain couples TRBV5-1 to TRBJ2-1; D is undetermined. CDR3 bases: TGCGCCAGCAGCCCCGACACGTCCTACAATGAGCAGTTCTTC. This codes for CASSPDTSYNEQFF. The full variable domain, its missing parts supplied by reference TRBV5-1 and TRBJ2-1, is KAGVTQTPRYLIKTRGQQVTLSCSPISGHRSVSWYQQTPGQGLQFLFEYFSETQRNKGNFPGRFSGRQFSNSRSEMNVSTLELGDSALYLCASSPDTSYNEQFFGPGTRLTVL.